This T cell receptor beta chain came from a study of cytomegalovirus exposure and HLA in healthy donors. Libraries were prepared by immunoSEQ multiplex PCR; TCRdb keeps only in-frame clonotypes and omits some of them. The sample includes 250,000 to 400,000 clones, 70% to 90% of them seen just once. This clone was detected only once. Its antigen is currently unknown. The CDR3 contains 13 residues. Germline loops: CDR1 MDHEN, CDR2 SYDVKM. V lost 6 bases and J 4 bases, leaving 12 bases between the germline ends. Study-wide findings and caveats: Cytomegalovirus association was listed for around 180 TCR beta chains. Accounts indicate the classifier identified cytomegalovirus status with strong specificity and sensitivity.

Material: PBMCs. The chain links TRBV28 to TRBJ1-2; D is undetermined. The TCR was taken from a man aged 25 to 40 in good health and CMV-seronegative. The CDR3, as DNA: TGTGCCAGCAGACCAAAGGGAGTCTATGGCTACACCTTC. This encodes CASRPKGVYGYTF.